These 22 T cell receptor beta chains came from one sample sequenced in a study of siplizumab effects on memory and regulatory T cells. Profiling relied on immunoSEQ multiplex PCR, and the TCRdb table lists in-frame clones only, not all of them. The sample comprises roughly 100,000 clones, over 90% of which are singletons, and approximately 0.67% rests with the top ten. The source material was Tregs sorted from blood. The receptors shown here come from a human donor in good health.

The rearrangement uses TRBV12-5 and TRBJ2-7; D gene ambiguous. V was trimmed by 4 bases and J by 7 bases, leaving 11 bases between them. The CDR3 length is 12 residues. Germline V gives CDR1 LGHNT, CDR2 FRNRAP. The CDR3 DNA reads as TGTGCTAGTGGTTCCCGATTGGGTGAGCAGTACTTC. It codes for CASGSRLGEQYF. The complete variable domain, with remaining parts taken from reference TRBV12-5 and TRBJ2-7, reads DARVTQTPRHKVTEMGQEVTMRCQPILGHNTVFWYRQTMMQGLELLAYFRNRAPLDDSGMPKDRFSAEMPDATLATLKIQPSEPRDSAVYFCASGSRLGEQYFGPGTRLTVT.

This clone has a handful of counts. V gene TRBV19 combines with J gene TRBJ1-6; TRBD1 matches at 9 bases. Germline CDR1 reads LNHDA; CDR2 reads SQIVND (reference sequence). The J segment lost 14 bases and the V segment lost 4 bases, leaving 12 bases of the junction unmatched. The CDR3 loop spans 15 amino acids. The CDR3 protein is CASSNSRTGAMALHF. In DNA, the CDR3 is TGTGCCAGTAGTAATTCTCGGACAGGGGCAATGGCCCTCCACTTT.

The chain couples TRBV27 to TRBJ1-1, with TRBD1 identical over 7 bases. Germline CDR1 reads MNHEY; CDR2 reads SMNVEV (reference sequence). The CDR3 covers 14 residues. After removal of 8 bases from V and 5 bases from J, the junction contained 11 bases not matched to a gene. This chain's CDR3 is CASSYQGVWTEAFF. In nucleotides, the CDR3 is TGTGCCAGCTCCTATCAGGGGGTTTGGACTGAAGCTTTCTTT.

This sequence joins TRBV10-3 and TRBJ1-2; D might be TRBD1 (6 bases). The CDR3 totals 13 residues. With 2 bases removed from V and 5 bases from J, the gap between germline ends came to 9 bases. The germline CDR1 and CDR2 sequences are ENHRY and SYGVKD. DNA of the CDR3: TGTGCCATCAGTGAGCTAGGGGGTTATGGCTACACCTTC. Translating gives CAISELGGYGYTF.

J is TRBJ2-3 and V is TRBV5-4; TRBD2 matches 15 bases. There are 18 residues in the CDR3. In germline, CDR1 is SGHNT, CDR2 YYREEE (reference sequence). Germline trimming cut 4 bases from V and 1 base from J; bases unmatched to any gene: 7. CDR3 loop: CASSGGLAGGLRTDTQYF. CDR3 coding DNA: TGTGCCAGCAGCGGGGGACTAGCGGGGGGACTCCGCACAGATACGCAGTATTTT.

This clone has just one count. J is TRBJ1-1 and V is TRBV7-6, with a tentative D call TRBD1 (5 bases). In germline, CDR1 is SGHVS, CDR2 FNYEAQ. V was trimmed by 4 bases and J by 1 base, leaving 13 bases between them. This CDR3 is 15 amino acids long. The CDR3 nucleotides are TGTGCCAGCAGCTCCCGGCTAGGGGAGAACACTGAAGCTTTCTTT. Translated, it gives CASSSRLGENTEAFF.

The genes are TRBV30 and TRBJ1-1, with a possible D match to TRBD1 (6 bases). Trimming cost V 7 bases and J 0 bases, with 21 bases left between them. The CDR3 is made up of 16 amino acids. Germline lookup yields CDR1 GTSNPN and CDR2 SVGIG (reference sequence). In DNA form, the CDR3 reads TGTGCCTACCTACGAGGGGGGGGCGGGATGAACACTGAAGCTTTCTTT. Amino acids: CAYLRGGGGMNTEAFF.

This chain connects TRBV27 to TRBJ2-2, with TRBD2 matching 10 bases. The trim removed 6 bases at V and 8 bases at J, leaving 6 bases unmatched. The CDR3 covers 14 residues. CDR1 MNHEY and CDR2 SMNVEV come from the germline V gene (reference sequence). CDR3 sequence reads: CASRGSGRWGELFF. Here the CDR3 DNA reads TGTGCCAGCAGGGGTAGCGGGAGGTGGGGGGAGCTGTTTTTT.

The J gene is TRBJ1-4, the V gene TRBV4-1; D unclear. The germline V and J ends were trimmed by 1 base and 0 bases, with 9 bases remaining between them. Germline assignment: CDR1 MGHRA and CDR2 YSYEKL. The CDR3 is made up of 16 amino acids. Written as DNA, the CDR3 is TGCGCCAGCAGCCAAGTGACATTTGCAACTAATGAAAAACTGTTTTTT. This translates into CASSQVTFATNEKLFF.

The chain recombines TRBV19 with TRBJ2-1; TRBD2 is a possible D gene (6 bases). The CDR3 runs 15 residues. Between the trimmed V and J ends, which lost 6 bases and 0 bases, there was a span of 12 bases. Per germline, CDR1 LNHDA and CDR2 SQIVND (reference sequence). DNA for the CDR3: TGTGCCAGTAGCCGACTAGGGAGCTCCTACAATGAGCAGTTCTTC. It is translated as CASSRLGSSYNEQFF. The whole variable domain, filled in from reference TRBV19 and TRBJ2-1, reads DGGITQSPKYLFRKEGQNVTLSCEQNLNHDAMYWYRQDPGQGLRLIYYSQIVNDFQKGDIAEGYSVSREKKESFPLTVTSAQKNPTAFYLCASSRLGSSYNEQFFGPGTRLTVL.

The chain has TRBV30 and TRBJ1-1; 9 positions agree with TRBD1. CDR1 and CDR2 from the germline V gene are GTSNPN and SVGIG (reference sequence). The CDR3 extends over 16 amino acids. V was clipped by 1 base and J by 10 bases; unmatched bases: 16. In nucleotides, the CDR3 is TGTGCCTGGAGTGGGCTCCAGCTACAGGGGGCCGCAAGAGCTTTCTTT. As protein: CAWSGLQLQGAARAFF. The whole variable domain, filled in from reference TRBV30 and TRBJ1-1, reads SQTIHQWPATLVQPVGSPLSLECTVEGTSNPNLYWYRQAAGRGLQLLFYSVGIGQISSEVPQNLSASRPQDRQFILSSKKLLLSDSGFYLCAWSGLQLQGAARAFFGQGTRLTVV.

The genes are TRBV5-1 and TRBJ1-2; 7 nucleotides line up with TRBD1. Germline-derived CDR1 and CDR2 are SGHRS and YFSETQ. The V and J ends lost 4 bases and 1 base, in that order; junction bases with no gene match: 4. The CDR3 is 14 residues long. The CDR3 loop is CASSQGQFNYGYTF. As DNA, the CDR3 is TGCGCCAGCAGCCAGGGACAGTTTAACTATGGCTACACCTTC.

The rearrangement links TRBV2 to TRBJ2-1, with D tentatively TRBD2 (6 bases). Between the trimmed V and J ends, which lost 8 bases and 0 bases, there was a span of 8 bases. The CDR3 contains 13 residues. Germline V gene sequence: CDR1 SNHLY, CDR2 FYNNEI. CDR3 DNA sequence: TGTGCCAGCCGGGACTTCTCCTACAATGAGCAGTTCTTC. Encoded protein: CASRDFSYNEQFF.

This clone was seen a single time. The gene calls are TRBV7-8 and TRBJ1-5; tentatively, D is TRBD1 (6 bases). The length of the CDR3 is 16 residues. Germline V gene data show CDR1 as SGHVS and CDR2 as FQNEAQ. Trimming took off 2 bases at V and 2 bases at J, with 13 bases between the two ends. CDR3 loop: CASSLRGSLGNQPQHF. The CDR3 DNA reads TGTGCCAGCAGCTTAAGGGGGTCTCTCGGCAATCAGCCCCAGCATTTT. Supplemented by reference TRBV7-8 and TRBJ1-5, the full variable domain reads GAGVSQSPRYKVAKRGQDVALRCDPISGHVSLFWYQQALGQGPEFLTYFQNEAQLDKSGLPSDRFFAERPEGSVSTLKIQRTQQEDSAVYLCASSLRGSLGNQPQHFGDGTRLSIL.

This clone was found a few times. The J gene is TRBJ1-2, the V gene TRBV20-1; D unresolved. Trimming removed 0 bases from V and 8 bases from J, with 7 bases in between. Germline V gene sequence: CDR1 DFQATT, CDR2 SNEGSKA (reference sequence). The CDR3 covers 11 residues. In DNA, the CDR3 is TGCAGTGCTAGAGATCGGCTCGGCTACACCTTC. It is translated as CSARDRLGYTF.

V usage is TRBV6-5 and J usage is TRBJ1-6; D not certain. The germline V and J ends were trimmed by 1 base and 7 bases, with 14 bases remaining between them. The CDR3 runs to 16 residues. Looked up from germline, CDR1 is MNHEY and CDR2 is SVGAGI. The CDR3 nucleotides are TGTGCCAGCAGTTACTTATCGGGAGGTCGAAATTCACCCCTCCACTTT. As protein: CASSYLSGGRNSPLHF.

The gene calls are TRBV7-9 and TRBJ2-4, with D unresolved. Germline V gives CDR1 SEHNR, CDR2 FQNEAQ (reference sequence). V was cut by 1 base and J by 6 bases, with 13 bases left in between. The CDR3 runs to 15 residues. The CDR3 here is CASSLGTDRGNIQYF. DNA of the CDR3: TGTGCCAGCAGCTTAGGAACCGATCGAGGAAACATTCAGTACTTC. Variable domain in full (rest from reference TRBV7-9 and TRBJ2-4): DTGVSQNPRHKITKRGQNVTFRCDPISEHNRLYWYRQTLGQGPEFLTYFQNEAQLEKSRLLSDRFSAERPKGSFSTLEIQRTEQGDSAMYLCASSLGTDRGNIQYFGAGTRLSVL.

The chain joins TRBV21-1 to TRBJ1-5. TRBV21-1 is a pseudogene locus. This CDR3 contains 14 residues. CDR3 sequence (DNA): TGTGCCAGCAGCCCCCCAGGGGGGGCTCAGCCCCAGCATTTT. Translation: CASSPPGGAQPQHF.

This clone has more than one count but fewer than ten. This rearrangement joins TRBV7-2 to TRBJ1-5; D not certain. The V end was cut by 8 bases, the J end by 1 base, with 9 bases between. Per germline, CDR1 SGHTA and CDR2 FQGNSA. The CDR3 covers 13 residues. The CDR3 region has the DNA TGTGCCAGCGCCCGGTTGAGCAATCAGCCCCAGCATTTT. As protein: CASARLSNQPQHF.

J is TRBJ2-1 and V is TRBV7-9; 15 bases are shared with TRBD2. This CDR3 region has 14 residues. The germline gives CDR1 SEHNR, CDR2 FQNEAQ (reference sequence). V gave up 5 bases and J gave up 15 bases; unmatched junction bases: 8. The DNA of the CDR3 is TGTGCCAGCAGCCCAGGACTAGCGGGGGGGCCATGGTTCTTC. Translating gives CASSPGLAGGPWFF. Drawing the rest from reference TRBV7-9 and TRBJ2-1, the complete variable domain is DTGVSQNPRHKITKRGQNVTFRCDPISEHNRLYWYRQTLGQGPEFLTYFQNEAQLEKSRLLSDRFSAERPKGSFSTLEIQRTEQGDSAMYLCASSPGLAGGPWFFGPGTRLTVL.

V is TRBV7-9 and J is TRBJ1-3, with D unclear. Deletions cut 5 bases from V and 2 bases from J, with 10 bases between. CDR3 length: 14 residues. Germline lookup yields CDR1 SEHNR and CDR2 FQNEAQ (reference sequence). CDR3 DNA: TGTGCCAGCAGCACGGGAGGGCCTGGAAACACCATATATTTT. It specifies CASSTGGPGNTIYF.

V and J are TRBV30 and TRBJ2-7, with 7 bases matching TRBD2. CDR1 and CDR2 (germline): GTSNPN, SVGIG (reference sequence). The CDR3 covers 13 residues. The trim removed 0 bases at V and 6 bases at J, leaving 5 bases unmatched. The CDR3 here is CAWSVRLASEQYF. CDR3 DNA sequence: TGTGCCTGGAGTGTAAGACTAGCAAGCGAGCAGTACTTC.